This T cell receptor beta chain was observed in a study of type 1 and type 2 diabetes patients. Study-wide findings and caveats: Some expanded clones seen only in T1D might occur in additional T2D or control samples.

The PCR template was genomic DNA. The TCR beta CDR3 region was amplified using 30 forward and 13 reverse primers. From the multiplex PCR reads, TCRdb called clonotypes with MiXCR, one entry per CDR3 protein. This repertoire shows 280,000 or so distinct CDR3 sequences, more than 45% found once; its top ten account for 12% to 15%. This CDR3 is 14 amino acids long. In germline, CDR1 is GTSNPN, CDR2 SVGIG (reference sequence). After removal of 5 bases from V and 3 bases from J, the junction contained 7 bases not matched to a gene. On this clonotype itself: Antigen specificity is unknown.

J is TRBJ2-7 and V is TRBV30; 10 bases agree with TRBD2. The TCR originated in a man between 18 and 29 years old with type 2 diabetes. The specimen was peripheral blood mononuclear cells (PBMCs). CDR3 nucleotides: TGTGCCTGGGGTACTAGCGGGGCCCACTACGAGCAGTACTTC. This encodes CAWGTSGAHYEQYF.